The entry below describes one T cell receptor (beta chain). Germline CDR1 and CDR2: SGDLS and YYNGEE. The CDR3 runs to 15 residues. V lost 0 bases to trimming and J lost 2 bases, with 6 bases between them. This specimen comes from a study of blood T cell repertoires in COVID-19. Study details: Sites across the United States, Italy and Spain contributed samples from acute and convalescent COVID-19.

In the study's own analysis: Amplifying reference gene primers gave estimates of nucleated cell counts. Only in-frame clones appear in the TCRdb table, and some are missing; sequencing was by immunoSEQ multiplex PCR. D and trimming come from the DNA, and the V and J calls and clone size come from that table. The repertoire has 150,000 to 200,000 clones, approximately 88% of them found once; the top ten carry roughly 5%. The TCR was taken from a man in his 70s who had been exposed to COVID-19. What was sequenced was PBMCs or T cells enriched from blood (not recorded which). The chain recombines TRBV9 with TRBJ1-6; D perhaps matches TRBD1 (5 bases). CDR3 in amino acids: CASSVGGAYNSPLHF. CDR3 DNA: TGTGCCAGCAGCGTAGGGGGGGCCTATAATTCACCCCTCCACTTT.